This passage covers 5 T cell receptor beta chains from one sample sequenced in a study of cytomegalovirus exposure and HLA in healthy donors. Primers included in the PCR were 60 Vbeta and 13 Jbeta primers. Only in-frame clones appear in the TCRdb table, and some are missing; sequencing was by immunoSEQ multiplex PCR. Of 250,000 to 300,000 clones detected, 80% to 90% appear once; the ten largest clones hold about 2%. Sequenced material: PBMCs. These receptors originate from a woman in her forties in good health and CMV-seropositive.

The chain uses TRBV29-1 and TRBJ2-3; 8 bases map to TRBD1. The CDR3 loop spans 13 amino acids. Trimming took 6 bases from V and 6 from J; bases not matched to a gene: 8. Per the germline V gene, CDR1 is SQVTM and CDR2 is ANQGSEA. The CDR3 sequence: CSVPGQGRDTQYF. The CDR3 DNA sequence: TGCAGCGTCCCCGGACAGGGCAGGGATACGCAGTATTTT.

This chain uses TRBV4-3 with TRBJ2-1; 9 bases fit TRBD1. Trimming took 0 bases from V and 2 from J; bases not matched to a gene: 5. CDR3 length: 17 amino acids. From germline, CDR1 is LGHNA and CDR2 YSLEER. The DNA for the CDR3 is TGCGCCAGCAGCCAAGAGGCTGGACAGGGGACCTACAATGAGCAGTTCTTC. Protein product: CASSQEAGQGTYNEQFF.

This clone turned up a few times. The chain recombines TRBV5-1 with TRBJ2-3; 7 nucleotides align to TRBD1. The CDR3 runs 15 residues. CDR1 is SGHRS, CDR2 YFSETQ, per germline. Germline trimming cut 4 bases from V and 2 bases from J; bases unmatched to any gene: 7. The CDR3 sequence is CASSIPTGITDTQYF. CDR3 coding DNA: TGCGCCAGCAGCATCCCGACAGGGATCACAGATACGCAGTATTTT. The whole variable domain, remainder taken from reference TRBV5-1 and TRBJ2-3, is KAGVTQTPRYLIKTRGQQVTLSCSPISGHRSVSWYQQTPGQGLQFLFEYFSETQRNKGNFPGRFSGRQFSNSRSEMNVSTLELGDSALYLCASSIPTGITDTQYFGPGTRLTVL.

The gene calls are TRBV7-2 and TRBJ2-1; 8 bases fit TRBD1. CDR1 and CDR2 (germline): SGHTA, FQGNSA. The CDR3 is 11 residues long. Trimming cost V 5 bases and J 12 bases; bases outside gene matches: 3. The CDR3 here is CASSPGTGQFF. CDR3 nucleotides: TGTGCCAGCAGCCCCGGGACAGGGCAGTTCTTC.

CDR3 loop: CASRYGQNTEAFF. CDR3 sequence (DNA): TGTGCCAGCAGATATGGACAGAACACTGAAGCTTTCTTT. The V call is TRBV5-4, the J call TRBJ1-1; TRBD1 might be the D (5 bases). The V gene's germline CDR1 is SGHNT and CDR2 YYREEE (reference sequence). The length of the CDR3 is 13 residues. Trimming cost V 5 bases and J 1 base, with 9 bases left between them. The whole variable domain, filled in from reference TRBV5-4 and TRBJ1-1, reads ETGVTQSPTHLIKTRGQQVTLRCSSQSGHNTVSWYQQALGQGPQFIFQYYREEENGRGNFPPRFSGLQFPNYSSELNVNALELDDSALYLCASRYGQNTEAFFGQGTRLTVV.